A single sample is the source of the 24 T cell receptor beta chains below, sequenced in a study of patients and donors after allogeneic stem cell transplantation. Each CDR3 protein gets one entry after TCRdb re-called the RT-PCR reads with MiXCR. The table lists roughly 250,000 distinct CDR3 sequences, 12% to 15% of them singletons. The sequencing sample was made of blood, either unsorted or a sorted T cell fraction (not recorded which). These receptors all come from a human donor who was either an allogeneic HSCT recipient or a stem cell or donor lymphocyte infusion donor (not recorded which). It is not recorded whose cells these are; they may come from a transplant donor.

In its sample, this clonotype was seen a few times. This rearrangement joins TRBV7-2 to TRBJ1-2; 7 bases agree with TRBD1. CDR3 length: 14 amino acids. Trimming at V came to 3 bases and at J to 8 bases, leaving 9 bases not matched to a gene. The germline V gene encodes CDR1 SGHTA and CDR2 FQGNSA. CDR3 residues: CASSLSRGIDGYTF. The CDR3 DNA reads as TGTGCCAGCAGCTTGTCCAGGGGGATCGACGGCTACACCTTC.

This clonotype was found a few times. The CDR3 region is CSAREPGGLQETQYF. The CDR3 coding sequence is TGCAGTGCTAGAGAGCCGGGAGGGCTACAAGAGACCCAGTACTTC. The rearrangement links TRBV20-1 to TRBJ2-5; 8 bases match TRBD2. The CDR3 runs 15 residues. CDR1 is DFQATT, CDR2 SNEGSKA, per germline (reference sequence). Trimming removed 0 bases from V and 2 bases from J; junction bases left unmatched: 5.

This chain connects TRBV29-1 to TRBJ1-3; TRBD1 matches 10 bases. The germline V gene has CDR1 SQVTM and CDR2 ANQGSEA. J gave up 4 bases and V 6 bases, and 6 bases lay outside the gene matches. This CDR3 is built from 14 residues. CDR3 in DNA: TGCAGCGTAGGGACAGGGGAATTCGGAAACACCATATATTTT. Translated, it gives CSVGTGEFGNTIYF.

This chain connects TRBV19 to TRBJ2-1; no reliable D call. The CDR3 length is 13 residues. V lost 5 bases and J lost 5, with 10 bases in between. Germline CDR1 LNHDA, CDR2 SQIVND (reference sequence). In nucleotides, the CDR3 is TGTGCCAGTAGTTGGAGCACAGACAATGAGCAGTTCTTC. It codes for CASSWSTDNEQFF.

The chain links TRBV11-3 to TRBJ2-1, with D possibly matching TRBD1 (6 bases). This CDR3 comprises 16 residues. The V gene lost 3 bases and the J gene lost 4 bases, with 16 bases spanning the gap. Germline assignment: CDR1 SGHNT and CDR2 YENEEA. CDR3 DNA: TGTGCCAGCAGCTTCGGTGCTGGGGGCGGTTACAATGAGCAGTTCTTC. Translated: CASSFGAGGGYNEQFF.

The sample holds one count of this clonotype. The V call is TRBV29-1, the J call TRBJ2-7; 7 bases fit TRBD1. The CDR3 extends over 15 amino acids. The junction had 11 bases not matched to a gene; V was cut back by 3 bases and J by 3 bases. CDR1 and CDR2 (germline): SQVTM, ANQGSEA. The DNA of the CDR3 is TGCAGCGTTGATGGATGGGACAGTCAATACTACGAGCAGTACTTC. Translated: CSVDGWDSQYYEQYF.

This clonotype was picked up many times. The CDR3: CASSSGPYNEQFF. The DNA for the CDR3 is TGTGCCAGCAGCTCCGGACCTTACAATGAGCAGTTCTTC. The V call is TRBV5-5, the J call TRBJ2-1; D unresolved. The CDR3 is 13 residues long. Trimming took 3 bases from V and 4 from J, leaving 8 bases between them. CDR1 SGHKS and CDR2 YYEKEE come from the germline V gene (reference sequence).

This clonotype was recorded many times. V is TRBV11-1 and J is TRBJ2-7; D is undetermined. Germline CDR1 reads SGHAT; CDR2 reads FQDESV (reference sequence). CDR3 length: 15 residues. V lost 1 base, J lost 4 bases, and 14 bases lay in between. CDR3 protein: CASSLEGQTLYEQYF. CDR3 DNA: TGTGCCAGCAGCTTAGAAGGCCAGACACTTTACGAGCAGTACTTC.

This clonotype has a handful of counts. J is TRBJ1-1 and V is TRBV20-1, with 7 bases lining up with TRBD1. V dropped 3 bases and J dropped 9; count of bases not matched to a gene: 10. There are 13 residues in the CDR3. Per the germline V gene, CDR1 is DFQATT and CDR2 is SNEGSKA (reference sequence). CDR3 DNA: TGCAGTGCTAGTACTCCGGGACAGATAAAAGCTTTCTTT. Its protein is CSASTPGQIKAFF.

This clonotype was observed a few times. This chain connects TRBV14 to TRBJ1-2; D is unclear. The V end lost 6 bases, the J end lost 8 bases, and 13 bases lay between the germline ends. CDR1 is SGHDN and CDR2 is FVKESK in the germline V gene. The length of the CDR3 is 12 residues. The CDR3 spells CASRNDMGGYTF. CDR3 nucleotide sequence: TGTGCCAGCAGGAACGACATGGGAGGCTACACCTTC.

This clonotype was detected only a few times. The chain is built from TRBV5-1 and TRBJ1-1; 7 nucleotides agree with TRBD1. Losses at the gene ends were 1 base for V and 1 base for J; bases not matched to a gene: 4. Germline CDR1 reads SGHRS; CDR2 reads YFSETQ. This CDR3 contains 15 residues. The CDR3 DNA is TGCGCCAGCAGCTTGAGGGCAGGGGGGAACACTGAAGCTTTCTTT. Translated, it gives CASSLRAGGNTEAFF.

This chain uses TRBV20-1 with TRBJ2-1; 7 bases agree with TRBD1. V gave up 4 bases and J gave up 2 bases; unmatched junction bases: 2. Germline loops: CDR1 DFQATT, CDR2 SNEGSKA (reference sequence). The CDR3 spans 13 residues. Here the CDR3 DNA reads TGCAGTGCTAAGGGGACAGCCTACAATGAGCAGTTCTTC. Translated: CSAKGTAYNEQFF.

This sequence joins TRBV5-6 and TRBJ2-7, with D possibly being TRBD1 (6 bases). Germline V lookup: CDR1 SGHDT, CDR2 YYEEEE. The CDR3 loop spans 15 amino acids. V lost 5 bases and J lost 3, with 18 bases in between. Here the CDR3 DNA reads TGTGCCAGCAGACGCTACAGGGCGGTTATCTACGAGCAGTACTTC. This sequence encodes CASRRYRAVIYEQYF.

This clonotype was seen at least ten times. The V and J genes are TRBV3-1 and TRBJ2-1, with 7 bases aligning to TRBD2. Losses at the gene ends were 4 bases for V and 10 bases for J; bases not matched to a gene: 13. The germline V gene has CDR1 LGHDT and CDR2 YNNKEL (reference sequence). The CDR3 has 15 amino acids. The CDR3 DNA reads as TGTGCCAGCAGCCCCGGGGCTAGCGGAGTGGGGGAGCAGTTCTTC. It translates to CASSPGASGVGEQFF.

This clonotype was found a few times. This chain uses TRBV24-1 with TRBJ1-5, with D uncertain. This CDR3 has 12 amino acids. CDR1 is KGHDR, CDR2 SFDVKD, per germline. Trimming pared 5 bases from V and 5 bases from J, leaving 6 bases between. In DNA form, the CDR3 reads TGTGCCACCAGTGGGCCTTATCAGCCCCAGCATTTT. This translates into CATSGPYQPQHF.

This chain links TRBV5-1 with TRBJ1-2; 10 positions agree with TRBD1. The CDR3 has 13 amino acids. J was trimmed by 2 bases and V by 7 bases; bases with no gene match: 2. The germline V gene encodes CDR1 SGHRS and CDR2 YFSETQ. CDR3 DNA: TGCGCCAGCCGGACAGGGGGAAACTATGGCTACACCTTC. Translating it yields CASRTGGNYGYTF. Full variable domain (outside the CDR3, taken from reference TRBV5-1 and TRBJ1-2): KAGVTQTPRYLIKTRGQQVTLSCSPISGHRSVSWYQQTPGQGLQFLFEYFSETQRNKGNFPGRFSGRQFSNSRSEMNVSTLELGDSALYLCASRTGGNYGYTFGSGTRLTVV.

V and J are TRBV20-1 and TRBJ2-7; 10 bases match TRBD2. With 0 bases clipped from V and 6 bases from J, the junction kept 8 bases outside the gene matches. CDR1 and CDR2 from the germline V gene are DFQATT and SNEGSKA (reference sequence). The CDR3 has 15 amino acids. CDR3 amino acids: CSARDWASGSSEQYF. For the CDR3, the DNA is TGCAGTGCTAGAGATTGGGCTAGCGGGAGCAGCGAGCAGTACTTC.

This clonotype was recorded many times. V is TRBV20-1 and J is TRBJ2-1, with 7 positions matching TRBD1. Germline V lookup: CDR1 DFQATT, CDR2 SNEGSKA (reference sequence). The CDR3 sequence is 15 residues long. V lost 3 bases to trimming and J lost 2 bases; unmatched junction nucleotides: 7. Written as DNA, the CDR3 is TGCAGTGCTAGGCCGACAGGGCTTCCCTACAATGAGCAGTTCTTC. Its protein is CSARPTGLPYNEQFF.

The rearrangement links TRBV7-3 to TRBJ1-1; TRBD1 aligns across 9 bases. The CDR3 covers 14 residues. Germline assignment: CDR1 SGHTA and CDR2 FQGTGA. V shed 4 bases and J 5 bases; nucleotides not matched to a gene: 5. In nucleotides, the CDR3 is TGTGCCAGCAGCTACAGGGGGCTAGGGACTGAAGCTTTCTTT. Its protein product is CASSYRGLGTEAFF.

This clonotype was counted between two and nine times. The chain is built from TRBV29-1 and TRBJ2-1, with TRBD2 identical over 7 bases. The CDR3 has 14 amino acids. Per germline, CDR1 SQVTM and CDR2 ANQGSEA. V gave up 7 bases and J gave up 4 bases; unmatched junction bases: 10. CDR3 coding DNA: TGCAGCGCCAAGGGGCTAGCGGAATACAATGAGCAGTTCTTC. This sequence encodes CSAKGLAEYNEQFF.

This rearrangement joins TRBV2 to TRBJ2-7; the D gene is possibly TRBD2 (6 bases). CDR1 SNHLY and CDR2 FYNNEI come from the germline V gene. V lost 6 bases to trimming and J lost 1 base, with 16 bases between them. The CDR3 is made up of 15 amino acids. The CDR3: CASRDVLGGSYEQYF. Written as DNA, the CDR3 is TGTGCCAGCAGAGACGTGCTCGGGGGATCCTACGAGCAGTACTTC.

This clonotype was counted ten times or more. The chain recombines TRBV11-2 with TRBJ2-7; D unresolved. Germline V gene data show CDR1 as SGHAT and CDR2 as FQNNGV. The CDR3 length is 15 residues. V gave up 5 bases and J gave up 3 bases, with 17 bases separating them. CDR3 amino acids: CASSIQAEDLYEQYF. For the CDR3, the DNA is TGTGCCAGCAGCATTCAGGCAGAAGACCTCTACGAGCAGTACTTC. Full variable domain (missing parts from reference TRBV11-2 and TRBJ2-7): EAGVAQSPRYKIIEKRQSVAFWCNPISGHATLYWYQQILGQGPKLLIQFQNNGVVDDSQLPKDRFSAERLKGVDSTLKIQPAKLEDSAVYLCASSIQAEDLYEQYFGPGTRLTVT.

This chain joins TRBV20-1 and TRBJ1-2; D is uncertain. CDR3 length equals 13 residues. Per germline, CDR1 DFQATT and CDR2 SNEGSKA (reference sequence). Trimming left V 6 bases short and J 6 bases short, with 17 bases between. The CDR3: CSASTGWRDGYTF. Written as DNA, the CDR3 is TGCAGTGCCAGCACGGGGTGGAGGGATGGCTACACCTTC.

A few counts support this clonotype. This rearrangement joins TRBV7-3 to TRBJ2-1, with 8 bases aligning to TRBD2. With V trimmed by 5 bases and J by 6 bases, 6 bases remained unmatched. This CDR3 comprises 14 residues. Per germline, CDR1 SGHTA and CDR2 FQGTGA. The CDR3 DNA is TGTGCCAGCAGCACTTCCGGGACTAGCAATGAGCAGTTCTTC. Translating it yields CASSTSGTSNEQFF.